The 27 T cell receptor beta chains listed next were all sequenced from one sample in a study of cytomegalovirus exposure and HLA in healthy donors. The PCR used 60 Vbeta and 13 Jbeta primers. The data were produced by immunoSEQ multiplex PCR, yet TCRdb's version contains in-frame clones alone and is incomplete. The profile shows about 90,000 clones, approximately 71% of them singletons. Sample: PBMCs. The source of these receptors is a young woman in good health and CMV-seropositive.

The chain employs TRBV5-3 and TRBJ2-1; 16 nucleotides agree with TRBD2. TRBV5-3 is designated an ORF whose function remains uncertain. This CDR3 is built from 19 residues. The V segment lost 4 bases and the J segment 1 base; nucleotides outside the gene matches: 8. CDR3 sequence (DNA): TGTGCCAGAAGCCTGGGACTAGCGGGAGGGAGGGGATCCTACAATGAGCAGTTCTTC. Protein product: CARSLGLAGGRGSYNEQFF.

The count of this clone is one. The V and J genes are TRBV27 and TRBJ2-2; 7 positions match TRBD2. CDR3 length: 14 amino acids. Trimming at V came to 3 bases and at J to 5 bases, leaving 3 bases not matched to a gene. Germline V gives CDR1 MNHEY, CDR2 SMNVEV (reference sequence). CDR3 loop: CASSFGGMTGELFF. The CDR3 nucleotides are TGTGCCAGCAGTTTCGGGGGGATGACCGGGGAGCTGTTTTTT.

The J gene is TRBJ1-1, the V gene TRBV7-3, with 8 bases lining up with TRBD1. V shed 5 bases, J shed 1 base, and the junction held 6 bases outside the gene matches. This CDR3 spans 15 amino acids. The germline V gene has CDR1 SGHTA and CDR2 FQGTGA. CDR3 in amino acids: CASSAFGQGNTEAFF. Written as DNA, the CDR3 is TGTGCCAGCAGCGCCTTCGGACAGGGGAACACTGAAGCTTTCTTT.

Here the CDR3 reads CAISDRGARSTYEQYF. The CDR3 nucleotides read TGTGCCATCAGTGACCGGGGGGCCCGGAGCACCTACGAGCAGTACTTC. The chain has TRBV10-3 and TRBJ2-7; TRBD2 is a possible D gene (7 bases). The CDR3 length is 16 residues. Germline values: CDR1 ENHRY, CDR2 SYGVKD. Trimming shortened V by 3 bases and J by 2 bases, and 17 bases separated the two germline ends.

CDR3 region: CASSQEPMRGDTQYF. CDR3 DNA sequence: TGCGCCAGCAGCCAAGAACCAATGCGGGGAGATACGCAGTATTTT. The rearrangement uses TRBV4-1 and TRBJ2-3; D perhaps matches TRBD2 (6 bases). The CDR3 contains 15 residues. Trimming removed 0 bases from V and 5 bases from J, with 12 bases in between. Germline CDR1 and CDR2: MGHRA and YSYEKL.

This clone was found once. This rearrangement joins TRBV29-1 to TRBJ1-2, with D perhaps matching TRBD1 (6 bases). The CDR3 extends over 12 amino acids. The germline V gene encodes CDR1 SQVTM and CDR2 ANQGSEA. With 4 bases removed from V and 6 bases from J, the gap between germline ends came to 12 bases. The CDR3 loop is CSVAGTTDGYTF. In DNA form, the CDR3 reads TGCAGCGTTGCCGGGACAACGGATGGCTACACCTTC.

The chain has TRBV7-3 and TRBJ1-1, with D hard to call. The CDR3 is 13 amino acids. Germline CDR1 reads SGHTA; CDR2 reads FQGTGA. V gave up 7 bases and J gave up 2 bases, with 11 bases separating them. CDR3 in DNA: TGTGCCAGCACCCATTCGGTCAACACTGAAGCTTTCTTT. It codes for CASTHSVNTEAFF.

The rearrangement links TRBV9 to TRBJ2-1, with unresolved D. The CDR3 is 10 amino acids. Germline V CDR1 and CDR2: SGDLS, YYNGEE. V dropped 3 bases and J dropped 9 bases, with 4 bases sitting between them. The CDR3 is CASSGAEQFF. The CDR3 DNA sequence: TGTGCCAGCAGCGGCGCTGAGCAGTTCTTC.

This clone occurred a few times. The chain carries TRBV7-2 and TRBJ2-3; 11 bases fit TRBD1. Per the germline V gene, CDR1 is SGHTA and CDR2 is FQGNSA. The junction had 4 bases not matched to a gene; V was cut back by 5 bases and J by 6 bases. This CDR3 has 14 residues. Here the CDR3 DNA reads TGTGCCAGCAGCCCCGGACAGGGGGCGGATACGCAGTATTTT. Translating it yields CASSPGQGADTQYF.

V is TRBV28 and J is TRBJ1-2, with D possibly matching TRBD1 (6 bases). Deletions cut 3 bases from V and 4 bases from J, with 6 bases between. Germline CDR1 MDHEN, CDR2 SYDVKM. The CDR3 runs 12 residues. CDR3 DNA: TGTGCCAGCAGTTTCAGGGGCTATGGCTACACCTTC. This translates into CASSFRGYGYTF.

This clone was counted a single time. CDR3 DNA sequence: TGTGCCAGCAGTTTAGTGGCTAGCGGAACGAAGCAGTTCTTC. Its translation is CASSLVASGTKQFF. The genes are TRBV27 and TRBJ2-1, with 7 bases aligning to TRBD2. This CDR3 has 14 residues. Per the germline V gene, CDR1 is MNHEY and CDR2 is SMNVEV (reference sequence). V lost 2 bases and J lost 11; bases outside the gene matches: 9.

This clone was found once. V and J are TRBV27 and TRBJ1-4; 9 bases line up with TRBD1. Germline CDR1 and CDR2: MNHEY and SMNVEV (reference sequence). The CDR3 contains 15 residues. J gave up 7 bases and V 6 bases, and 9 bases lay outside the gene matches. CDR3 region: CASSLDRGGGEKLFF. In DNA, the CDR3 is TGTGCCAGCAGCTTGGACAGGGGCGGAGGTGAAAAACTGTTTTTT.

The V and J genes are TRBV5-1 and TRBJ2-2; the match to TRBD2 covers 13 bases. With V trimmed by 5 bases and J by 1 base, 5 bases remained unmatched. The germline V gene encodes CDR1 SGHRS and CDR2 YFSETQ. This CDR3 contains 17 residues. The CDR3 DNA reads TGCGCCAGCAGTCCCGGGACTAGCGGGGTGAACACCGGGGAGCTGTTTTTT. Translation: CASSPGTSGVNTGELFF.

The gene calls are TRBV5-4 and TRBJ1-1; unclear D gene. The germline gives CDR1 SGHNT, CDR2 YYREEE (reference sequence). This CDR3 has 17 residues. V was cut by 4 bases and J by 1 base, with 20 bases left in between. The DNA for the CDR3 is TGTGCCAGCAGCCGGGATCAGGCCATCTCTTGGAACACTGAAGCTTTCTTT. Translating it yields CASSRDQAISWNTEAFF. Using reference TRBV5-4 and TRBJ1-1 for the parts outside the CDR3, the full variable domain is ETGVTQSPTHLIKTRGQQVTLRCSSQSGHNTVSWYQQALGQGPQFIFQYYREEENGRGNFPPRFSGLQFPNYSSELNVNALELDDSALYLCASSRDQAISWNTEAFFGQGTRLTVV.

This clone was observed once. This chain joins TRBV6-6 and TRBJ1-5; 7 positions match TRBD1. The CDR3 is 14 residues long. The V gene end was trimmed by 6 bases and the J gene end by 4 bases; junction bases not matched to a gene: 6. CDR1 MNHNY and CDR2 SVGAGI come from the germline V gene (reference sequence). CDR3 region: CASRSGTVNQPQHF. The CDR3 DNA follows: TGTGCCAGCAGGTCCGGGACAGTAAATCAGCCCCAGCATTTT.

This clone was seen a few times. The CDR3, as DNA: TGTGCCAGCAGCTTCGGACAGGGAGGTGGGTACGAGCAGTACTTC. This translates into CASSFGQGGGYEQYF. The rearrangement joins TRBV5-8 to TRBJ2-7; 8 bases match TRBD1. Trimming at V came to 2 bases and at J to 4 bases, leaving 8 bases not matched to a gene. The CDR3 is 15 residues long. Germline CDR1 is SGHTS and CDR2 is YDEGEE.

The V and J genes are TRBV4-3 and TRBJ2-5; the match to TRBD1 covers 8 bases. This CDR3 spans 15 amino acids. After removal of 4 bases from V and 5 bases from J, the junction contained 9 bases not matched to a gene. Germline V gene data show CDR1 as LGHNA and CDR2 as YSLEER. CDR3 DNA: TGCGCCAGCAGCCGTTCAGGGGGCGCGGAGGAGACCCAGTACTTC. This sequence encodes CASSRSGGAEETQYF.

The rearrangement uses TRBV5-1 and TRBJ1-2; the match to TRBD1 covers 10 bases. The CDR3 totals 15 residues. The germline gives CDR1 SGHRS, CDR2 YFSETQ. V lost 4 bases to trimming and J lost 8 bases; unmatched junction nucleotides: 11. CDR3 DNA: TGCGCCAGCAGCGGCGGACAGGGGGGCCTCGGGGGCTACACCTTC. Encoded protein: CASSGGQGGLGGYTF.

The chain combines TRBV30 with TRBJ1-5; 7 positions match TRBD1. Germline values: CDR1 GTSNPN, CDR2 SVGIG (reference sequence). The V gene end was trimmed by 0 bases and the J gene end by 6 bases; junction bases not matched to a gene: 8. This CDR3 has 15 amino acids. DNA of the CDR3: TGTGCCTGGAGTGTAGGGGTGGCAGGGGGTCAGCCCCAGCATTTT. It specifies CAWSVGVAGGQPQHF.

The chain recombines TRBV7-2 with TRBJ1-2; D is ambiguous. This CDR3 contains 12 residues. Trimming took 3 bases from V and 7 from J, leaving 9 bases between them. The germline V gene encodes CDR1 SGHTA and CDR2 FQGNSA. For the CDR3, the DNA is TGTGCCAGCAGCTTTATTCGGGTTGGCTACACCTTC. This gives the protein CASSFIRVGYTF.

J is TRBJ1-2 and V is TRBV28, with 7 bases matching TRBD1. This CDR3 has 14 residues. V shed 3 bases, J shed 3 bases, and the junction held 4 bases outside the gene matches. Germline V gene sequence: CDR1 MDHEN, CDR2 SYDVKM. The CDR3 region has the DNA TGTGCCAGCAGTTTGGACAGGTCCTACTATGGCTACACCTTC. As protein: CASSLDRSYYGYTF.

This chain links TRBV20-1 with TRBJ1-2; D ambiguous. The CDR3 is 11 amino acids. V lost 3 bases, J lost 6 bases, and 8 bases lay in between. Germline V gene sequence: CDR1 DFQATT, CDR2 SNEGSKA (reference sequence). For the CDR3, the DNA is TGCAGTGCTAGCAGAGGTGATGGCTACACCTTC. Translating gives CSASRGDGYTF.

The chain joins TRBV4-1 to TRBJ2-4; TRBD1 matches 8 bases. V dropped 3 bases and J dropped 8; count of bases not matched to a gene: 12. Germline V CDR1 and CDR2: MGHRA, YSYEKL. This CDR3 comprises 16 residues. CDR3 region: CASSQIADRGRDIQYF. CDR3 in DNA: TGCGCCAGCAGCCAGATAGCCGACAGGGGTAGGGACATTCAGTACTTC.

The chain uses TRBV30 and TRBJ2-4; 7 bases line up with TRBD1. V was clipped by 0 bases and J by 2 bases; unmatched bases: 7. CDR3 length equals 16 residues. Germline CDR1 reads GTSNPN; CDR2 reads SVGIG (reference sequence). CDR3 residues: CAWSVGQVLTKNIQYF. CDR3 DNA sequence: TGTGCCTGGAGTGTCGGACAGGTCCTAACCAAAAACATTCAGTACTTC. The full variable domain, in which reference TRBV30 and TRBJ2-4 provide the parts outside the CDR3, is SQTIHQWPATLVQPVGSPLSLECTVEGTSNPNLYWYRQAAGRGLQLLFYSVGIGQISSEVPQNLSASRPQDRQFILSSKKLLLSDSGFYLCAWSVGQVLTKNIQYFGAGTRLSVL.

CDR3: CASSYAHEQFF. CDR3 nucleotides: TGTGCCAGCAGTTACGCGCATGAGCAGTTCTTC. V is TRBV6-5 and J is TRBJ2-1; D is unresolved. Trimming pared 2 bases from V and 8 bases from J, leaving 4 bases between. CDR3 size: 11 residues. Looked up from germline, CDR1 is MNHEY and CDR2 is SVGAGI.

The chain has TRBV19 and TRBJ2-5; 7 bases agree with TRBD1. J lost 4 bases, V lost 7 bases, and 18 bases had no gene match. This CDR3 spans 17 amino acids. Germline V CDR1 and CDR2: LNHDA, SQIVND (reference sequence). Here the CDR3 DNA reads TGTGCCAGTAAGCCCTCATTGGGACAGAGAACCGGAGAGACCCAGTACTTC. Translating it yields CASKPSLGQRTGETQYF.

V is TRBV7-8 and J is TRBJ2-1, with 9 bases fitting TRBD1. The CDR3 has 17 residues. Germline values: CDR1 SGHVS, CDR2 FQNEAQ. J gave up 0 bases and V 6 bases, and 9 bases lay outside the gene matches. The CDR3 loop reads CASSPGTGISSYNEQFF. In DNA form, the CDR3 reads TGTGCCAGCAGTCCCGGGACAGGGATCAGCTCCTACAATGAGCAGTTCTTC.